The entry that follows covers one T cell receptor beta chain sequence. Its target is not known. This entry comes from a study of OX40 agonist ivuxolimab in advanced cancers. On the study more broadly: Each dose-escalation patient presented with hepatocellular carcinoma, melanoma, renal cell or head and neck cancer.

Some clones are missing from TCRdb's copy, which holds only in-frame ones; the method was immunoSEQ multiplex PCR. The sample includes roughly 59,000 clones, nearly 85% of them seen just once. Findings and limits, study-wide: Doses of 0.1 to 3.0 mg/kg were accompanied by clonal expansion of CD4+ and CD8+ blood T cells by week 6. Specificity for antigen went undetermined in the expanded peripheral T cells.

Anyone with autoimmune disease history or systemic immunosuppression was excluded. Trimming took off 1 base at V and 4 bases at J, with 6 bases between the two ends. Looked up from germline, CDR1 is SGHKS and CDR2 is YYEKEE (reference sequence). The CDR3 has 13 residues. V usage is TRBV5-5 and J usage is TRBJ1-3; no clear D gene. The TCR comes from an adult with an advanced solid tumor such as melanoma, head and neck, liver or kidney cancer. The starting material was CD4+ or CD8+ T cells sorted from blood, obtained in a trial of the OX40 agonist ivuxolimab. The chain's CDR3 is CASSLWEGNTIYF. The CDR3 nucleotides are TGTGCCAGCAGCTTGTGGGAAGGAAACACCATATATTTT.